This TCR beta chain derives from a study of blood T cell repertoires in COVID-19. About the research overall: Samples taken during acute and convalescent COVID-19 were collected in the United States, Italy and Spain. Nucleic acid was either cDNA or gDNA, and it came from T cells, B-cell-depleted T cells, or PBMCs.

In the original processing: Scientists estimated how many nucleated cells there were by amplifying reference gene primers. Using immunoSEQ multiplex PCR, the repertoire was profiled, and TCRdb retains in-frame clones only, with some absent. That table furnishes V, J and clone size, whereas the DNA furnished D and trimming. The table includes around 220,000 clones, roughly 80% detected once. CDR3 size: 15 residues. Trimming took off 7 bases at V and 3 bases at J, with 13 bases between the two ends. Germline CDR1 is SNHLY and CDR2 is FYNNEI. V is TRBV2 and J is TRBJ1-6; D uncertain. This receptor was obtained from a woman older than 75 with acute or convalescent COVID-19. The source material was peripheral blood. The CDR3 region is CASTPEGSYNSPLHF. The CDR3 nucleotides read TGTGCCAGCACCCCGGAAGGGAGCTATAATTCACCCCTCCACTTT.